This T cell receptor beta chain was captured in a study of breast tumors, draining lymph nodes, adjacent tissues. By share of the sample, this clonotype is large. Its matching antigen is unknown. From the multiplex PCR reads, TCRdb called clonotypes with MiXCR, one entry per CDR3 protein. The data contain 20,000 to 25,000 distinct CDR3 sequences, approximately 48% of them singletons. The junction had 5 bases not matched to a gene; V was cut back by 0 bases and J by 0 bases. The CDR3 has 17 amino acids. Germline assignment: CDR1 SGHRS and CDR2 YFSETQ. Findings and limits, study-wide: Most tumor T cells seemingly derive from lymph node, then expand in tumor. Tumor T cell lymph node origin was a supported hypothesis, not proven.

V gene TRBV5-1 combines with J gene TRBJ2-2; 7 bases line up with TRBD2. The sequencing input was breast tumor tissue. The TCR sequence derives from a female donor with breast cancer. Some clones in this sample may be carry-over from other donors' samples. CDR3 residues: CASSLARLAANTGELFF. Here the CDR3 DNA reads TGCGCCAGCAGCTTGGCCAGGCTAGCGGCGAACACCGGGGAGCTGTTTTTT.